This TCR beta chain was observed in a study of beta chain features in type 1 diabetes. Germline values: CDR1 KGHSH, CDR2 LQKENI. J gave up 1 base and V 3 bases, and 1 base lay outside the gene matches. The CDR3 loop spans 14 amino acids. Expressed TCRB transcripts were sequenced, since all the RNA that had been isolated was reverse transcribed. Assay: immunoSEQ multiplex PCR; the TCRdb copy retains only in-frame clones and omits some. The data contain 250,000 to 300,000 clones, about 8% of them singletons. General study findings and limits: VDJ junctions from patients with type 1 diabetes contained fewer insertions and more deletions. It was possible that PCR favored shorter templates, equally so in patients and controls. The naive, central memory and Treg TCRB repertoires looked more alike in patients than they did in healthy donors.

This clone occurred a few times. Its antigen is unidentified. The same CDR3 can be traced to other DNA sequences in this sample. Sequences were obtained from central memory CD4+ T cells from blood. The receptor was derived from a woman younger than 30 in good health. The chain carries TRBV18 and TRBJ2-3; 7 bases are a match to TRBD1. The CDR3 reads CASSPTGGTDTQYF. The CDR3 DNA is TGTGCCAGCTCACCTACAGGGGGCACAGATACGCAGTATTTT.